This TCR beta chain was identified during a study of human T cells and chemical hapten exposure. The trim removed 6 bases at V and 3 bases at J, leaving 7 bases unmatched. The CDR3 loop spans 14 amino acids. Original analysis: Sample TCR totals centred on a median of approximately 96,000, ranging about 20,000 to 750,000. TCRdb recomputed calls from the RACE reads with MiXCR, one row per CDR3 protein. The V and J calls come from TCRdb's annotation, not from the publication. Altogether under 100,000 distinct CDR3 sequences are present, about 10% being singletons, with the ten largest covering 3.7%. This clonotype was picked up many times. Its antigen is not known. Regarding time point: patch test 3, about 24 weeks after DPC sensitization. Specified treatment: therapeutic diphenylcyclopropenone sensitization with weekly scalp DPC. Overall study findings and caveats: Sensitization with DPC brought no change to TCRs above 1 in 1000 in frequency.

Sequenced material: whole blood, taken in connection with sensitization to the hapten diphenylcyclopropenone (DPC). This TCR came from a woman in her fifties or sixties with alopecia areata. Some clones in this sample may be carry-over from other donors' samples. This chain connects TRBV12-3 or TRBV12-4 to TRBJ2-7; 8 bases map to TRBD2. CDR3 bases: TGTGCCAGCAGGAAGACCGGGACTAGCTACGAGCAGTACTTC. Translated, it gives CASRKTGTSYEQYF.